The clone carrying this T cell receptor (beta chain) was seen at least ten times. What it binds is unknown. TCRdb used MiXCR to reprocess the 5' RACE reads, holding one entry per CDR3 protein. The sample includes around 180,000 distinct CDR3 sequences, approximately 12% seen only once; the top ten take 11%. The record originates from a study of CD8 T cells in ankylosing spondylitis. Study outcomes and limitations: Significant enrichment of disease-linked clones was reported in matched ankylosing spondylitis synovial fluid. One TCR beta motif, made up of about 8 highly homologous variants, appeared characteristic of ankylosing spondylitis blood.

The CDR3 length is 13 residues. Germline values: CDR1 SQVTM, CDR2 ANQGSEA. With 7 bases removed from V and 5 bases from J, the gap between germline ends came to 14 bases. This clonotype was obtained from a female donor with ankylosing spondylitis or in good health (not recorded which). The sample comprised blood, either unsorted or a sorted T cell fraction (not recorded which). The chain uses TRBV29-1 and TRBJ1-4; a possible D gene is TRBD1 (6 bases). The CDR3, as DNA: TGCAGCGGTCTGGACAGCGCGAATGAAAAACTGTTTTTT. Translating it yields CSGLDSANEKLFF.